The present T cell receptor (beta chain) was sequenced within a study of neoadjuvant nivolumab and ipilimumab in lung cancer. In the study overall: Patients got nivolumab 3 mg/kg on days 1, 15 and 29; combination added ipilimumab 1 mg/kg day 1. Notes on the study in general: Resected-tumor TCR richness correlated positively with pretherapy blood richness. Compared with tumor-adjacent uninvolved lung, resected tumors showed greater richness and clonality. TCR clonality did not significantly correlate with pathologic tumor regression.

Repertoires were generated with immunoSEQ multiplex PCR, while TCRdb's copy carries only in-frame clones and drops some. The profile shows some 10,000 clones, roughly four fifths of them singletons. CDR3 size: 16 residues. The germline V and J ends were trimmed by 4 bases and 4 bases, with 21 bases remaining between them. Germline lookup yields CDR1 SGHKS and CDR2 YYEKEE (reference sequence). This clone was seen once. Antigen specificity is unknown. Sequenced here: tumor tissue, sampled after neoadjuvant nivolumab, alone or with ipilimumab, at or shortly before surgery. The sequence was collected from an adult with non-small cell lung cancer. Some clones in this sample may be carry-over from other donors' samples. V is TRBV5-5 and J is TRBJ2-7; D may match TRBD1 or TRBD2 (5 bases each). CDR3: CASSPDPPGRKYEQYF. As DNA, the CDR3 is TGTGCCAGCAGCCCGGACCCACCGGGACGCAAATACGAGCAGTACTTC. Using reference TRBV5-5 and TRBJ2-7 for the parts outside the CDR3, the full variable domain is DAGVTQSPTHLIKTRGQQVTLRCSPISGHKSVSWYQQVLGQGPQFIFQYYEKEERGRGNFPDRFSARQFPNYSSELNVNALLLGDSALYLCASSPDPPGRKYEQYFGPGTRLTVT.